What follows is one T cell receptor (beta chain) and its context. Its target is not known. The V gene's germline CDR1 is MNHEY and CDR2 SVGAGI. The CDR3 runs to 14 residues. V lost 8 bases and J 4 bases, leaving 17 bases between the germline ends. Use of 60 Vbeta and 13 Jbeta primers characterized the PCR. The data were produced by immunoSEQ multiplex PCR, yet TCRdb's version contains in-frame clones alone and is incomplete. The sample consists of 150,000 to 200,000 clones, 80% of them appearing once. The sample comes from a study of cytomegalovirus exposure and HLA in healthy donors. Regarding the study as a whole: On later analysis, the bulk of CMV-associated TCR beta chains appeared to be HLA-restricted.

Sequenced material: PBMCs. The clonotype originates from a woman in her forties or fifties in good health and CMV-seropositive. The V gene is TRBV6-5, the J gene TRBJ1-2; D perhaps matches TRBD1 (5 bases). The CDR3 loop is CASGLSGGGYGYTF. The CDR3 nucleotides read TGTGCCAGCGGGTTAAGTGGGGGAGGCTATGGCTACACCTTC.